This T cell receptor beta chain is from a study of CD8+CD57+ T cells in acquired aplastic anemia. Broader study findings: Any difference that existed in CD8+ Simpson's diversity between patients and controls was not significant.

A word on this clonotype: Its matching antigen is unknown.

The study profiled TCR beta VDJ and CDR3 using genomic DNA as template. One entry per CDR3 protein, called by TCRdb with MiXCR from the reads. The sample gives about 40,000 distinct CDR3 sequences, roughly 69% of which show up once; 50% to 70% is in the top ten. All sequencing subjects had displayed CD8+CD57+ cell expansion on flow cytometry. V was cut by 2 bases and J by 3 bases, with 7 bases left in between. The CDR3 is made up of 13 amino acids. Germline CDR1 SGHTA, CDR2 FQGNSA. J is TRBJ2-5 and V is TRBV7-2; D gene unclear. Sequencing input: sorted CD4+, CD8+, or CD8+CD57+ T cells (not recorded which) from PBMCs. This clonotype originated in a human donor with aplastic anemia. The CDR3 DNA reads as TGTGCCAGCAGCTTAAGAAGGGAAGAGACCCAGTACTTC. It is translated as CASSLRREETQYF.